This entry lists 20 T cell receptor beta chains sequenced from one sample in a study of T cell repertoires in cytomegalovirus infection. One entry per CDR3 protein results from TCRdb running MiXCR on the reads. The data hold over 150,000 distinct CDR3 sequences, with 17% observed a single time. Sequencing used CD8+ T cells from PBMCs. Receptors were obtained from a human donor in good health (CMV status not recorded). Some clones in this sample may be carry-over from other donors' samples.

In the case of this clonotype: A read error may account for a junction end that differs from germline. The CDR3 DNA reads TGTGCCATCAGTGAGCTTTGGACAGGGACAGCCAAAAACAGTCAGTACTTC. Translation: CAISELWTGTAKNSQYF. The chain uses TRBV10-3 and TRBJ2-4; 8 bases are shared with TRBD1. The CDR3 is 17 amino acids. Germline V lookup: CDR1 ENHRY, CDR2 SYGVKD.

The chain is built from TRBV7-6 and TRBJ1-1, with TRBD1 identical over 11 bases. J was trimmed by 0 bases and V by 4 bases; bases with no gene match: 7. This CDR3 has 17 residues. Germline V gene sequence: CDR1 SGHVS, CDR2 FNYEAQ. The CDR3 region has the DNA TGTGCCAGCAGCTCGGACAGGGGGCGGGGTATGAACACTGAAGCTTTCTTT. Its protein is CASSSDRGRGMNTEAFF.

The genes are TRBV5-6 and TRBJ2-1; D gene unclear. This CDR3 has 12 amino acids. The germline V gene encodes CDR1 SGHDT and CDR2 YYEEEE. V was shortened by 4 bases and J by 6 bases, with 8 bases between the two germline ends. The CDR3 sequence is CASSNPGNEQFF. CDR3 in DNA: TGTGCCAGCAGCAATCCCGGCAATGAGCAGTTCTTC.

The gene calls are TRBV6-2 or TRBV6-3 and TRBJ2-2, with D tentatively TRBD2 (6 bases). CDR1 and CDR2 from the germline V gene are MNHEY and SVGEGT. V was pared by 6 bases and J by 5 bases, with 13 bases between. The CDR3 covers 14 residues. The CDR3 DNA sequence: TGTGCCAGCAGCCCGGGACTCGCAACCGGGGAGCTGTTTTTT. The encoded protein is CASSPGLATGELFF.

This clonotype was detected a few times. The chain has TRBV25-1 and TRBJ2-3; D is possibly TRBD1 (6 bases). CDR3 size: 15 residues. CDR1 and CDR2 from the germline V gene are MGHDK and SYGVNS. Between the trimmed V and J ends, which lost 6 bases and 4 bases, there was a span of 17 bases. The CDR3 sequence is CASSPRPQGSDTQYF. The CDR3 bases are TGTGCCAGCAGCCCGCGTCCACAGGGCTCAGATACGCAGTATTTT.

The chain carries TRBV7-9 and TRBJ2-7; D unclear. The CDR3 is made up of 12 amino acids. V was pared by 5 bases and J by 5 bases, with 10 bases between. Germline CDR1 SEHNR, CDR2 FQNEAQ (reference sequence). The CDR3 nucleotides are TGTGCCAGCAGCCCACCGACCCACGAGCAGTACTTC. Translated: CASSPPTHEQYF.

A remark on this clonotype: A much larger clone differs by one base, so this may be a read error. This chain joins TRBV6-2 or TRBV6-3 and TRBJ2-6; D remains ambiguous. The CDR3 contains 15 residues. Germline CDR1 MNHEY, CDR2 SVGEGT. This chain's CDR3 is CARSYSGSGANVLTF. In DNA form, the CDR3 reads TGTGCCCGCAGTTACTCAGGCTCTGGGGCCAACGTCCTGACTTTC.

The J gene is TRBJ1-1, the V gene TRBV7-9; 9 positions match TRBD1. The CDR3 loop spans 15 amino acids. Germline V gene sequence: CDR1 SEHNR, CDR2 FQNEAQ (reference sequence). Trimming cost V 5 bases and J 3 bases; bases outside gene matches: 7. In DNA, the CDR3 is TGTGCCAGCAGCGCTAGGGACAGGGAGGACACTGAAGCTTTCTTT. Translating gives CASSARDREDTEAFF.

The genes are TRBV6-6 and TRBJ2-5, with a possible D match to TRBD2 (6 bases). V shed 0 bases and J shed 1 base, with 24 bases lying between them. The CDR3 runs 20 residues. The germline V gene encodes CDR1 MNHNY and CDR2 SVGAGI (reference sequence). DNA for the CDR3: TGTGCCAGCAGTTACTCGATGAAAGGTGGGGGGAGGACCCCCCAAGAGACCCAGTACTTC. This gives the protein CASSYSMKGGGRTPQETQYF.

The chain recombines TRBV7-1 with TRBJ1-1; TRBD1 is a possible D gene (5 bases). TRBV7-1 is placed among ORFs of uncertain function. The CDR3 runs to 14 residues. The V end was cut by 3 bases, the J end by 5 bases, with 13 bases between. In DNA form, the CDR3 reads TGTGCCAGCAGCTCCATTTCAGGGATAACTGAAGCTTTCTTT. It is translated as CASSSISGITEAFF.

Many counts were recorded for this clonotype. This sequence joins TRBV7-2 and TRBJ2-7, with a weak D call TRBD2 (6 bases). CDR3 length: 14 amino acids. V was cut by 1 base and J by 0 bases, with 7 bases left in between. In germline, CDR1 is SGHTA, CDR2 FQGNSA. The CDR3 DNA sequence: TGTGCCAGCAGCTTAGACGGGGGCTCCTACGAGCAGTACTTC. Its translation: CASSLDGGSYEQYF.

This clonotype was found a few times. The V and J genes are TRBV6-8 and TRBJ1-2; maybe TRBD1 (6 bases). Germline CDR1 is MNHGY and CDR2 is SAAAGT. The length of the CDR3 is 14 residues. Trimming took 0 bases from V and 7 from J, leaving 12 bases between them. CDR3 loop: CASSYSQGTAGYTF. CDR3 bases: TGTGCCAGCAGTTACTCACAGGGCACGGCTGGCTACACCTTC.

This clonotype has just a few counts. This rearrangement joins TRBV6-6 to TRBJ1-5; D is possibly TRBD1 (6 bases). V shed 0 bases and J shed 0 bases, with 18 bases lying between them. In germline, CDR1 is MNHNY, CDR2 SVGAGI (reference sequence). This CDR3 has 19 amino acids. The CDR3 coding sequence is TGTGCCAGCAGTTACTCATCGTCGGTGGGGGGCCATAGCAATCAGCCCCAGCATTTT. Translation: CASSYSSSVGGHSNQPQHF.

This clonotype turned up a few times. Its ends do not fully match the called genes, so a read error is possible. This chain links TRBV14 with TRBJ2-7, with 7 bases fitting TRBD1. This CDR3 region has 16 residues. Per germline, CDR1 SGHDN and CDR2 FVKESK. The CDR3 is CASSHNGQDRVLVVGF. The CDR3 bases are TGTGCCAGCAGCCACAATGGGCAAGACAGGGTTCTGGTAGTGGGCTTC.

The chain employs TRBV28 and TRBJ2-7, with 16 bases lining up with TRBD2. Per germline, CDR1 MDHEN and CDR2 SYDVKM. The CDR3 covers 16 residues. The ends lost 5 bases at V and 5 bases at J; junction bases unmatched: 6. The chain's CDR3 is CASSLGTSGGANEQYF. CDR3 DNA: TGTGCCAGCAGTCTCGGGACTAGCGGGGGGGCGAACGAGCAGTACTTC.

This clonotype was picked up a small number of times. This sequence joins TRBV5-6 and TRBJ2-2; D is possibly TRBD2 (6 bases). Deletions cut 4 bases from V and 5 bases from J, with 18 bases between. CDR1 is SGHDT and CDR2 is YYEEEE in the germline V gene. This CDR3 is built from 16 residues. In nucleotides, the CDR3 is TGTGCCAGCAGCCCTCTAGCGAAAGGCGGAACCGGGGAGCTGTTTTTT. Protein: CASSPLAKGGTGELFF.

V gene TRBV27 combines with J gene TRBJ2-3; D assignment may be TRBD1 or TRBD2 (5 bases each). There are 14 residues in the CDR3. Trimming cost V 8 bases and J 4 bases, with 16 bases left between them. Germline V lookup: CDR1 MNHEY, CDR2 SMNVEV (reference sequence). The CDR3 spells CASSSRDSADTQYF. The CDR3 coding sequence is TGTGCCAGCTCCTCCAGGGATAGCGCAGATACGCAGTATTTT.

This clonotype occurred a few times. The chain recombines TRBV7-9 with TRBJ2-7, with 8 bases identical to TRBD1. The CDR3 has 16 amino acids. Germline CDR1 is SEHNR and CDR2 is FQNEAQ (reference sequence). After removal of 4 bases from V and 0 bases from J, the junction contained 8 bases not matched to a gene. The DNA for the CDR3 is TGTGCCAGCAGCTCTTCGGGGGACAGGAGCTCCTACGAGCAGTACTTC. Translation gives CASSSSGDRSSYEQYF.

This clonotype has only a few counts. This sequence joins TRBV7-8 and TRBJ2-5, with 7 bases aligning to TRBD2. The CDR3 has 16 residues. CDR1 is SGHVS and CDR2 is FQNEAQ in the germline V gene. Trimming took 4 bases from V and 4 from J; bases not matched to a gene: 12. The CDR3 DNA reads TGTGCCAGCAGCTGGATGGATGGGGGGGAAGGAGAGACCCAGTACTTC. This codes for CASSWMDGGEGETQYF.

The V call is TRBV7-9, the J call TRBJ2-1; D is possibly TRBD1 or TRBD2 (5 bases each). V was trimmed by 5 bases and J by 2 bases, leaving 13 bases between them. The CDR3 is 15 amino acids. Germline CDR1 and CDR2: SEHNR and FQNEAQ (reference sequence). Here the CDR3 DNA reads TGTGCCAGCAGCGGGGACCGACGCGCCTACAATGAGCAGTTCTTC. Protein: CASSGDRRAYNEQFF.